The sequence of this T cell receptor (beta chain) was determined in a study of radiotherapy plus CTLA-4 blockade in lung cancer. About the study: Objective responses were documented in 15% to 20% of patients, with disease control in 31%.

Sequencing was performed with immunoSEQ multiplex PCR; in TCRdb, only in-frame clones are kept and a portion is missing. The sample carries some 25,000 clones, approximately 74% recorded once. Treatment of patients with chemo-refractory metastatic non-small-cell lung cancer consisted of focal radiation plus CTLA-4 blockade with ipilimumab. For this clone: The antigen remains undetermined.

The study's findings and limits: Early blood T cell clone changes and increased post-radiation serum interferon-beta were reportedly the strongest response predictors. An expansion of tumor-derived TCR clones occurred in blood after radiotherapy plus ipilimumab.

This CDR3 comprises 13 residues. CDR1 SQVTM and CDR2 ANQGSEA come from the germline V gene. The J segment lost 0 bases and the V segment lost 5 bases, leaving 4 bases of the junction unmatched. This sequence joins TRBV29-1 and TRBJ2-7, with TRBD1 matching over 7 bases. The sequence came from a human donor with non-small cell lung cancer whose response to radiotherapy plus ipilimumab could not be evaluated. The input for sequencing was peripheral blood, taken from a patient treated with radiotherapy plus ipilimumab. CDR3 bases: TGCAGCGTTAAGGACAGGAACTCCTACGAGCAGTACTTC. Protein: CSVKDRNSYEQYF.